This TCR beta chain was captured in a study of cytomegalovirus exposure and HLA in healthy donors. General observations from the study: A later analysis reportedly found that, within productive TCRs, an Asian-associated ancestry cluster had fewer N-insertions than the mean observed across the roughly 730 donors. In vitro confirmation showed a few CMV-associated chains to be CMV antigen specific. Excluded: some indistinguishable V segments such as TRBV6-2 and TRBV6-3. The dataset shows that most TCR sequences were rare, while some public TCRs occurred in many donors.

Amplification used 60 Vbeta primers and 13 Jbeta primers. The protocol was immunoSEQ multiplex PCR, while the TCRdb copy is restricted to in-frame clones and leaves out a portion. Its table lists 35,000 to 45,000 clones. From germline, CDR1 is MNHNS and CDR2 SASEGT. V lost 1 base, J lost 8 bases, and 7 bases stayed unmatched. This CDR3 spans 14 amino acids. Regarding this clone: Its antigen remains unidentified.

This receptor was obtained from a human donor in good health. The material sequenced was PBMCs. V is TRBV6-1 and J is TRBJ1-2, with 7 bases that match TRBD1. CDR3 residues: CASSEGDSTGGYTF. In DNA form, the CDR3 reads TGTGCCAGCAGTGAAGGGGACAGCACCGGGGGCTACACCTTC.